Presented here are 27 T cell receptor beta chains from one specimen sequenced in a study of shared T cell receptors in the human thymus. Sequenced by immunoSEQ multiplex PCR; TCRdb stores in-frame clones only, minus some. The sample has 550,000 to 800,000 clones; approximately 83% are singletons. The sample also formed part of further work on human thymus T cells.

The sequenced sample consisted of thymocytes. The receptor set was obtained from a girl in the first two years of life with a congenital heart defect.

The gene calls are TRBV20-1 and TRBJ1-2; D ambiguous. Trimming removed 3 bases at V and 10 bases at J, with 3 bases between. The CDR3 totals 8 residues. Per germline, CDR1 DFQATT and CDR2 SNEGSKA (reference sequence). The CDR3, as DNA: TGCAGTGCTAGCTCCTACACCTTC. Protein product: CSASSYTF.

The CDR3 bases are TGTGCCAGCAGCTTTCGGGGGGCGGACGAGCAGTACTTC. It translates to CASSFRGADEQYF. The rearrangement joins TRBV11-2 to TRBJ2-7, with a weak D call TRBD2 (7 bases). Germline V CDR1 and CDR2: SGHAT, FQNNGV. This CDR3 comprises 13 residues. V was cut by 3 bases and J by 5 bases, with 11 bases left in between.

The CDR3 nucleotides are TGTGCCACCAGCAGAGTTCTCTTGGATCCTAGGAGGTACACCGGGGAGCTGTTTTTT. It yields the protein CATSRVLLDPRRYTGELFF. The chain recombines TRBV15 with TRBJ2-2, with D maybe TRBD2 (5 bases). The CDR3 spans 19 residues. CDR1 and CDR2 from the germline V gene are LNHNV and YYDKDF (reference sequence). The germline V and J ends were trimmed by 1 base and 3 bases, with 21 bases remaining between them. Based on the CDR3 plus reference TRBV15 and TRBJ2-2, the full variable domain is DAMVIQNPRYQVTQFGKPVTLSCSQTLNHNVMYWYQQKSSQAPKLLFHYYDKDFNNEADTPDNFQSRRPNTSFCFLDIRSPGLGDTAMYLCATSRVLLDPRRYTGELFFGEGSRLTVL.

The gene calls are TRBV29-1 and TRBJ1-2; the D gene is possibly TRBD1 (6 bases). Germline lookup yields CDR1 SQVTM and CDR2 ANQGSEA. Trimming left V 2 bases short and J 3 bases short, with 13 bases between. This CDR3 has 14 residues. CDR3 sequence (DNA): TGCAGCGTTGAAAGGGGGTCCCCTCACTATGGCTACACCTTC. It codes for CSVERGSPHYGYTF.

The chain joins TRBV30 to TRBJ1-2; D gene ambiguous. Germline values: CDR1 GTSNPN, CDR2 SVGIG (reference sequence). CDR3 length equals 13 residues. Trimming stripped 0 bases from V and 5 bases from J, with 10 bases between. In nucleotides, the CDR3 is TGTGCCTGGAGTGTACCAGGCCTGTATGGCTACACCTTC. Translation gives CAWSVPGLYGYTF.

The V call is TRBV10-1, the J call TRBJ2-2; TRBD1 agrees at 9 bases. This CDR3 is built from 13 residues. Trimming took 8 bases from V and 7 from J; bases not matched to a gene: 5. CDR1 and CDR2 (germline): WNHNN, SYGVQD (reference sequence). The CDR3 is CASGGQGDGELFF. The DNA of the CDR3 is TGCGCCAGCGGGGGACAGGGCGACGGGGAGCTGTTTTTT.

This clone occurred once. The V call is TRBV30, the J call TRBJ1-1; D is unclear. This CDR3 has 13 amino acids. The germline V and J ends were trimmed by 5 bases and 5 bases, with 15 bases remaining between them. Germline CDR1 GTSNPN, CDR2 SVGIG (reference sequence). The CDR3 reads CAWREKWKTEAFF. The CDR3 DNA reads TGTGCCTGGCGGGAAAAGTGGAAAACTGAAGCTTTCTTT.

The rearrangement links TRBV14 to TRBJ2-1; D is undetermined. This CDR3 spans 12 amino acids. The V end lost 3 bases, the J end lost 7 bases, and 7 bases lay between the germline ends. Per germline, CDR1 SGHDN and CDR2 FVKESK. The CDR3 loop reads CASSHIRNEQFF. CDR3 nucleotides: TGTGCCAGCAGCCATATTAGAAATGAGCAGTTCTTC.

The chain recombines TRBV5-5 with TRBJ2-2, with 7 nucleotides matching TRBD1. Looked up from germline, CDR1 is SGHKS and CDR2 is YYEKEE (reference sequence). CDR3 length: 16 amino acids. Germline trimming cut 1 base from V and 4 bases from J; bases unmatched to any gene: 7. The chain's CDR3 is CASSLSRGLGTGELFF. The DNA for the CDR3 is TGTGCCAGCAGCTTGAGTAGGGGGCTCGGCACCGGGGAGCTGTTTTTT.

The rearrangement links TRBV4-3 to TRBJ1-2; weak D call: TRBD1 (6 bases). The CDR3 length is 18 residues. With 0 bases removed from V and 8 bases from J, the gap between germline ends came to 25 bases. The germline CDR1 and CDR2 sequences are LGHNA and YSLEER. The CDR3 coding sequence is TGCGCCAGCAGCCAAGATTGGCCCCCCGGACAGACCCAGGGGGGCTACACCTTC. This translates into CASSQDWPPGQTQGGYTF.

The rearrangement joins TRBV5-1 to TRBJ2-1; 7 bases fit TRBD1. The CDR3 has 16 amino acids. V trimming: 2 bases; J trimming: 3 bases; junction bases outside the gene matches: 8. Germline CDR1 and CDR2: SGHRS and YFSETQ. This CDR3 reads CASSLTGPGGYNEQFF. The CDR3 DNA is TGCGCCAGCAGCTTAACCGGGCCAGGGGGCTACAATGAGCAGTTCTTC.

The chain has TRBV28 and TRBJ2-3; 10 nucleotides agree with TRBD2. This CDR3 is built from 19 residues. CDR1 and CDR2 from the germline V gene are MDHEN and SYDVKM. J was trimmed by 0 bases and V by 3 bases; bases with no gene match: 12. As DNA, the CDR3 is TGTGCCAGCAGTTTGATTAGCGGGGGGAACTACAAGAGCACAGATACGCAGTATTTT. Translating gives CASSLISGGNYKSTDTQYF.

This clone showed up just once. The chain joins TRBV5-1 to TRBJ2-1; 10 bases fit TRBD2. The V gene's germline CDR1 is SGHRS and CDR2 YFSETQ. This CDR3 is built from 16 residues. The V and J ends lost 2 bases and 6 bases, in that order; junction bases with no gene match: 8. The CDR3 nucleotides are TGCGCCAGCAGCTTTGGGCAGCGGGGGGGCCTCAATGAGCAGTTCTTC. The encoded protein is CASSFGQRGGLNEQFF.

The rearrangement links TRBV18 to TRBJ1-4; D perhaps matches TRBD1 (5 bases). Deletions cut 3 bases from V and 0 bases from J, with 5 bases between. Germline V gives CDR1 KGHSH, CDR2 LQKENI. The CDR3 totals 14 residues. The CDR3 region has the DNA TGTGCCAGCTCACCGGACACAACTAATGAAAAACTGTTTTTT. Its translation: CASSPDTTNEKLFF.

The J gene is TRBJ2-5, the V gene TRBV11-2, with D perhaps matching TRBD1 (6 bases). Germline lookup yields CDR1 SGHAT and CDR2 FQNNGV. Trimming shortened V by 4 bases and J by 4 bases, and 19 bases separated the two germline ends. This CDR3 has 16 amino acids. The CDR3 bases are TGTGCCAGCAGCTACCCTCCCCGGAGAGGGGGAGAGACCCAGTACTTC. Amino acids: CASSYPPRRGGETQYF.

The chain uses TRBV19 and TRBJ1-5; D unresolved. Between the trimmed V and J ends, which lost 1 base and 1 base, there was a span of 8 bases. Germline loops: CDR1 LNHDA, CDR2 SQIVND (reference sequence). CDR3 length: 15 residues. Here the CDR3 DNA reads TGTGCCAGTAGTATAGGGGCCACCAGCAATCAGCCCCAGCATTTT. It encodes CASSIGATSNQPQHF.

The chain has TRBV9 and TRBJ1-1; D uncertain. Trimming removed 2 bases from V and 5 bases from J, with 13 bases in between. Germline CDR1 is SGDLS and CDR2 is YYNGEE. The CDR3 contains 14 residues. The CDR3 sequence: CASSVIETGTEAFF. As DNA, the CDR3 is TGTGCCAGCAGCGTTATTGAGACGGGAACTGAAGCTTTCTTT.

This chain links TRBV6-1 with TRBJ1-2; TRBD1 might be the D (6 bases). The germline gives CDR1 MNHNS, CDR2 SASEGT. This CDR3 is built from 12 residues. The ends were cut back, 4 bases at V and 6 bases at J, with 9 bases in the middle. The chain's CDR3 is CASSVRQDGYTF. Written as DNA, the CDR3 is TGTGCCAGCAGTGTTCGACAGGATGGCTACACCTTC.

J is TRBJ1-1 and V is TRBV6-5; D perhaps matches TRBD1 (6 bases). V gave up 6 bases and J gave up 3 bases, with 14 bases separating them. This CDR3 is built from 14 residues. Germline loops: CDR1 MNHEY, CDR2 SVGAGI. CDR3 loop: CASSPPRGDTEAFF. CDR3 nucleotides: TGTGCCAGCAGCCCCCCCAGGGGCGACACTGAAGCTTTCTTT.

The chain uses TRBV27 and TRBJ2-3; tentatively, D is TRBD1 (5 bases). Trimming took 6 bases from V and 2 from J, leaving 15 bases between them. Germline V gene lookup returns CDR1 MNHEY and CDR2 SMNVEV (reference sequence). The CDR3 covers 15 residues. Written as DNA, the CDR3 is TGTGCCAGCAGCGGAACGGACACGATCACAGATACGCAGTATTTT. Residues: CASSGTDTITDTQYF.

CDR3 bases: TGTGCCAGCAGTCATGACCTTCCGGGACAGCTTTTACTGAACACTGAAGCTTTCTTT. Amino acid sequence: CASSHDLPGQLLLNTEAFF. This rearrangement joins TRBV27 to TRBJ1-1; TRBD1 matches at 7 bases. V was clipped by 5 bases and J by 0 bases; unmatched bases: 18. Germline CDR1 MNHEY, CDR2 SMNVEV (reference sequence). The CDR3 extends over 19 amino acids.

The chain couples TRBV6-6 to TRBJ2-7, with TRBD1 identical over 8 bases. V was pared by 2 bases and J by 3 bases, with 3 bases of the junction left unmatched. The CDR3 runs 14 residues. Germline V CDR1 and CDR2: MNHNY, SVGAGI (reference sequence). Here the CDR3 DNA reads TGTGCCAGCAGTTACGGGGACAGGTACTACGAGCAGTACTTC. This gives the protein CASSYGDRYYEQYF.

This clone was seen just once. The V and J genes are TRBV9 and TRBJ1-1; 7 bases fit TRBD1. The ends lost 1 base at V and 3 bases at J; junction bases unmatched: 6. Germline V CDR1 and CDR2: SGDLS, YYNGEE. The CDR3 runs to 15 residues. This CDR3 is CASSVIDRAYTEAFF. As DNA, the CDR3 is TGTGCCAGCAGCGTAATAGACAGGGCCTACACTGAAGCTTTCTTT.

The V call is TRBV11-2, the J call TRBJ1-2; unclear D gene. In germline, CDR1 is SGHAT, CDR2 FQNNGV. V dropped 0 bases and J dropped 2 bases, with 16 bases sitting between them. This CDR3 has 17 amino acids. The CDR3 DNA sequence: TGTGCCAGCAGCTTAGATGGCCGCTTCCTGACAAACTATGGCTACACCTTC. Translation: CASSLDGRFLTNYGYTF.

The V and J genes are TRBV19 and TRBJ1-1; maybe TRBD1 (5 bases). Germline CDR1 is LNHDA and CDR2 is SQIVND (reference sequence). This CDR3 contains 16 residues. The V end lost 7 bases, the J end lost 1 base, and 19 bases lay between the germline ends. The CDR3 DNA reads as TGTGCCAGTACCCGATGGAGGGGTCACGAGAACACTGAAGCTTTCTTT. Its translation: CASTRWRGHENTEAFF.

The chain carries TRBV14 and TRBJ2-5, with D maybe TRBD2 (5 bases). Between the trimmed V and J ends, which lost 3 bases and 2 bases, there was a span of 28 bases. This CDR3 has 20 residues. In germline, CDR1 is SGHDN, CDR2 FVKESK. The CDR3, as DNA: TGTGCCAGCAGCCAGCCAGCCTCCTTTGGCGGGCCGCGGCGTCAAGAGACCCAGTACTTC. Protein: CASSQPASFGGPRRQETQYF.

The chain uses TRBV6-5 and TRBJ2-1; 7 bases fit TRBD2. The CDR3 extends over 15 amino acids. The J segment lost 4 bases and the V segment lost 7 bases, leaving 10 bases of the junction unmatched. The germline gives CDR1 MNHEY, CDR2 SVGAGI. The CDR3 protein is CASTYSGGCYNEQFF. The CDR3, as DNA: TGTGCCAGCACCTACTCGGGGGGTTGTTACAATGAGCAGTTCTTC.